A single sample gave rise to the 19 T cell receptor beta chains below, sequenced in a study of beta chain features in type 1 diabetes. The whole isolated RNA underwent reverse transcription, so sequencing captured expressed TCRB transcripts. TCRdb's table, derived via immunoSEQ multiplex PCR, lists solely in-frame clones and lacks some. The data contain about 260,000 clones, roughly 70% of them seen just once; the ten biggest clones take up 0.053%. Sequenced: naive CD4+ T cells from blood. These TCRs come from a man in his thirties or forties in good health.

The gene calls are TRBV5-1 and TRBJ2-7; 9 bases are shared with TRBD1. Germline CDR1 and CDR2: SGHRS and YFSETQ. The junction had 1 base not matched to a gene; V was cut back by 2 bases and J by 1 base. The length of the CDR3 is 14 residues. Here the CDR3 DNA reads TGCGCCAGCAGCTTCGGGACAGGGTCCTACGAGCAGTACTTC. Translated: CASSFGTGSYEQYF. Using reference TRBV5-1 and TRBJ2-7 for the parts outside the CDR3, the full variable domain is KAGVTQTPRYLIKTRGQQVTLSCSPISGHRSVSWYQQTPGQGLQFLFEYFSETQRNKGNFPGRFSGRQFSNSRSEMNVSTLELGDSALYLCASSFGTGSYEQYFGPGTRLTVT.

V usage is TRBV18 and J usage is TRBJ2-7; 8 bases line up with TRBD2. Germline V gene data show CDR1 as KGHSH and CDR2 as LQKENI. With 2 bases clipped from V and 4 bases from J, the junction kept 7 bases outside the gene matches. The CDR3 length is 15 residues. For the CDR3, the DNA is TGTGCCAGCTCACCAAGGAGTCGACTAGCGTACGAGCAGTACTTC. Its protein is CASSPRSRLAYEQYF.

The chain joins TRBV29-1 to TRBJ1-2; D is perhaps TRBD1 (5 bases). Germline V gene sequence: CDR1 SQVTM, CDR2 ANQGSEA. The CDR3 consists of 13 residues. V was clipped by 3 bases and J by 2 bases, with 10 bases between them. CDR3 nucleotide sequence: TGCAGCGTTGACCGGGGCCCCAACTATGGCTACACCTTC. It codes for CSVDRGPNYGYTF.

V gene TRBV30 combines with J gene TRBJ2-4, with a weak D call TRBD2 (5 bases). The V gene's germline CDR1 is GTSNPN and CDR2 SVGIG (reference sequence). Trimming pared 2 bases from V and 5 bases from J, leaving 7 bases between. This CDR3 has 12 amino acids. CDR3 residues: CAWSSGENIQYF. CDR3 DNA: TGTGCCTGGAGTTCCGGGGAAAACATTCAGTACTTC.

J is TRBJ2-7 and V is TRBV28, with D possibly being TRBD1 (6 bases). Looked up from germline, CDR1 is MDHEN and CDR2 is SYDVKM. Trimming removed 8 bases at V and 1 base at J, with 21 bases between. The CDR3 extends over 16 amino acids. The CDR3 sequence: CASRSFTGHRSYEQYF. The CDR3 coding sequence is TGTGCCAGCCGATCGTTTACGGGACACAGATCCTACGAGCAGTACTTC. Filled out from reference TRBV28 and TRBJ2-7, the complete variable domain reads DVKVTQSSRYLVKRTGEKVFLECVQDMDHENMFWYRQDPGLGLRLIYFSYDVKMKEKGDIPEGYSVSREKKERFSLILESASTNQTSMYLCASRSFTGHRSYEQYFGPGTRLTVT.

V and J are TRBV5-6 and TRBJ2-5; 12 bases align to TRBD2. V shed 4 bases, J shed 2 bases, and the junction held 12 bases outside the gene matches. The CDR3 consists of 18 residues. Germline V gene sequence: CDR1 SGHDT, CDR2 YYEEEE. The CDR3 here is CASSKRLAGVRGQETQYF. CDR3 in DNA: TGTGCCAGCAGCAAGCGACTAGCGGGAGTAAGGGGGCAAGAGACCCAGTACTTC.

The chain recombines TRBV30 with TRBJ2-3; D gene ambiguous. V was cut by 2 bases and J by 1 base, with 10 bases left in between. This CDR3 spans 14 amino acids. The germline V gene has CDR1 GTSNPN and CDR2 SVGIG (reference sequence). The CDR3 sequence: CAWSKGEGTDTQYF. DNA of the CDR3: TGTGCCTGGAGTAAGGGTGAAGGCACAGATACGCAGTATTTT.

The rearrangement uses TRBV14 and TRBJ2-5, with TRBD1 matching 7 bases. The CDR3 sequence is 15 residues long. The V and J ends lost 0 bases and 4 bases, in that order; junction bases with no gene match: 5. The germline V gene has CDR1 SGHDN and CDR2 FVKESK. The CDR3 is CASSQEHGTVETQYF. The CDR3 bases are TGTGCCAGCAGCCAAGAGCACGGGACAGTAGAGACCCAGTACTTC.

The chain uses TRBV7-2 and TRBJ2-5; 7 nucleotides align to TRBD2. The CDR3 has 14 residues. The V segment lost 5 bases and the J segment 5 bases; nucleotides outside the gene matches: 8. Germline V CDR1 and CDR2: SGHTA, FQGNSA. The DNA of the CDR3 is TGTGCCAGCAGCCATAGGACTAGTGAGGAGACCCAGTACTTC. It specifies CASSHRTSEETQYF.

This chain links TRBV30 with TRBJ2-1; D is unresolved. V shed 5 bases and J shed 5 bases, with 13 bases lying between them. The CDR3 has 13 residues. Per germline, CDR1 GTSNPN and CDR2 SVGIG (reference sequence). DNA of the CDR3: TGTGCCTGGGCACGTGGAGCCCACAATGAGCAGTTCTTC. Protein sequence: CAWARGAHNEQFF.

The rearrangement uses TRBV30 and TRBJ1-2; perhaps TRBD1 as D (5 bases). This CDR3 contains 11 residues. Germline CDR1 and CDR2: GTSNPN and SVGIG (reference sequence). Trimming removed 1 base at V and 13 bases at J, with 13 bases between. Here the CDR3 reads CAWSGGTAGTF. The CDR3 region has the DNA TGTGCCTGGAGTGGGGGGACCGCAGGCACCTTC.

The V call is TRBV5-4, the J call TRBJ2-1; 14 nucleotides match TRBD2. After removal of 3 bases from V and 7 bases from J, the junction contained 6 bases not matched to a gene. The CDR3 is 16 amino acids. CDR1 SGHNT and CDR2 YYREEE come from the germline V gene (reference sequence). This CDR3 is CASSSGLAGVGNEQFF. CDR3 coding DNA: TGTGCCAGCAGCTCGGGACTAGCGGGAGTTGGAAATGAGCAGTTCTTC.

The chain couples TRBV5-4 to TRBJ2-3; D remains unclear. Between the trimmed V and J ends, which lost 9 bases and 4 bases, there was a span of 18 bases. CDR3 length: 14 residues. The V gene's germline CDR1 is SGHNT and CDR2 YYREEE (reference sequence). The CDR3 region has the DNA TGTGCCATTCAGCTTACGACGGGCCCAGATACGCAGTATTTT. As protein: CAIQLTTGPDTQYF.

This clone was counted a single time. The CDR3 DNA reads as TGTGCCACCAGCAGCCCGGGGGCGGGGAAAATCTCCTACGAGCAGTACTTC. This gives the protein CATSSPGAGKISYEQYF. The chain employs TRBV15 and TRBJ2-7; the D gene could be TRBD1 or TRBD2 (6 bases each). Per germline, CDR1 LNHNV and CDR2 YYDKDF (reference sequence). Trimming left V 3 bases short and J 0 bases short, with 18 bases between. The CDR3 sequence is 17 residues long.

The V call is TRBV30, the J call TRBJ2-1; 8 nucleotides align to TRBD2. The germline V gene encodes CDR1 GTSNPN and CDR2 SVGIG (reference sequence). This CDR3 region has 15 residues. The V and J ends lost 2 bases and 5 bases, in that order; junction bases with no gene match: 8. The CDR3 sequence: CAWSSRLARHNEQFF. The CDR3, as DNA: TGTGCCTGGAGTTCTCGACTAGCGAGGCACAATGAGCAGTTCTTC. Based on the CDR3 plus reference TRBV30 and TRBJ2-1, the full variable domain is SQTIHQWPATLVQPVGSPLSLECTVEGTSNPNLYWYRQAAGRGLQLLFYSVGIGQISSEVPQNLSASRPQDRQFILSSKKLLLSDSGFYLCAWSSRLARHNEQFFGPGTRLTVL.

A few counts support this clone. The V gene is TRBV30, the J gene TRBJ2-5; tentative D call: TRBD1 (6 bases). V gave up 1 base and J gave up 4 bases, with 10 bases separating them. Germline-derived CDR1 and CDR2 are GTSNPN and SVGIG (reference sequence). The CDR3 spans 13 residues. CDR3 DNA sequence: TGTGCCTGGAGTGAGGGGGTTCCAGAGACCCAGTACTTC. Its protein product is CAWSEGVPETQYF.

J is TRBJ2-1 and V is TRBV30, with 7 bases fitting TRBD2. Germline CDR1 is GTSNPN and CDR2 is SVGIG (reference sequence). The V gene end was trimmed by 2 bases and the J gene end by 6 bases; junction bases not matched to a gene: 4. This CDR3 spans 13 amino acids. The CDR3 DNA is TGTGCCTGGAGTACCGGGACTATCAATGAGCAGTTCTTC. Translated: CAWSTGTINEQFF.

The CDR3 DNA sequence: TGTGCCTGGATAGCAGACCGGCGCTATGGCTACACCTTC. Its protein is CAWIADRRYGYTF. V is TRBV30 and J is TRBJ1-2; D is unclear. The germline CDR1 and CDR2 sequences are GTSNPN and SVGIG (reference sequence). The V end was cut by 4 bases, the J end by 4 bases, with 13 bases between. The CDR3 runs to 13 residues. Full variable domain (rest looked up from reference TRBV30 and TRBJ1-2): SQTIHQWPATLVQPVGSPLSLECTVEGTSNPNLYWYRQAAGRGLQLLFYSVGIGQISSEVPQNLSASRPQDRQFILSSKKLLLSDSGFYLCAWIADRRYGYTFGSGTRLTVV.

The rearrangement uses TRBV7-8 and TRBJ2-1; D unclear. Germline CDR1 is SGHVS and CDR2 is FQNEAQ. The CDR3 is 16 amino acids. Between the trimmed V and J ends, which lost 4 bases and 0 bases, there was a span of 13 bases. The CDR3 protein is CASSSPRGDSYNEQFF. CDR3 sequence (DNA): TGTGCCAGCAGCTCCCCCCGCGGCGACTCCTACAATGAGCAGTTCTTC.